This passage covers 21 T cell receptor beta chains from one sample sequenced in a study of beta chain bispecific antibodies for T cell cancers. Study-level findings and limits: In these mixed samples, most targeted TRBV reads derived from the leukemia cell line. Versus anti-CD19, anti-TRBV12 exposure cut the TRBV12-3 share of TRBV signal by roughly 99%.

Expansion lasted approximately three days, with either anti-CD3 antibody OKT3 or CD3/CD28 beads. The antigens for these receptors are not known. One entry per CDR3 protein, called by TCRdb with MiXCR from the 5' RACE reads. The sample lists tens of thousands of distinct CDR3 sequences; approximately 2% were seen once. The sequences come from healthy donor T cells cultured with leukemia cells, collected from a culture containing a bispecific antibody targeting TCR Vbeta12. These receptors were collected from a human donor in good health. Some clones in this sample may be carry-over from other donors' samples.

This clonotype was detected many times. This chain joins TRBV5-1 and TRBJ1-1; 12 bases fit TRBD1. Germline CDR1 reads SGHRS; CDR2 reads YFSETQ. CDR3 size: 16 residues. V gave up 3 bases and J gave up 0 bases; unmatched junction bases: 3. CDR3 DNA sequence: TGCGCCAGCAGCTCCGGGACAGGGGGCATGAACACTGAAGCTTTCTTT. The encoded protein is CASSSGTGGMNTEAFF.

This clonotype has a count of ten or more. The chain employs TRBV14 and TRBJ2-3; the D is unclear. CDR3 length: 15 residues. V was pared by 2 bases and J by 2 bases, with 11 bases between. CDR1 and CDR2 (germline): SGHDN, FVKESK. CDR3 sequence: CASSQWHRLTDTQYF. For the CDR3, the DNA is TGTGCCAGCAGCCAATGGCACAGACTCACAGATACGCAGTATTTT.

The table lists this clonotype with many counts. The rearrangement joins TRBV7-6 to TRBJ1-2; no definite D call. In germline, CDR1 is SGHVS, CDR2 FNYEAQ. CDR3 size: 13 residues. Between the trimmed V and J ends, which lost 1 base and 8 bases, there was a span of 11 bases. The CDR3 DNA follows: TGTGCCAGCAGCTTAGGGCCCTTAGGGGGCTACACCTTC. It yields the protein CASSLGPLGGYTF.

This clonotype was detected ten times or more. The V gene is TRBV5-6, the J gene TRBJ1-1; tentatively, D is TRBD1 (5 bases). In germline, CDR1 is SGHDT, CDR2 YYEEEE. V gave up 1 base and J gave up 0 bases, with 10 bases separating them. The CDR3 loop spans 15 amino acids. CDR3 sequence (DNA): TGTGCCAGCAGCTTGCCCCCAGGGTTGAACACTGAAGCTTTCTTT. Translation gives CASSLPPGLNTEAFF.

In its sample, this clonotype was seen many times. The gene calls are TRBV5-1 and TRBJ1-6; no reliable D call. This CDR3 comprises 15 residues. Trimming cost V 6 bases and J 1 base, with 11 bases left between them. Per the germline V gene, CDR1 is SGHRS and CDR2 is YFSETQ. The DNA for the CDR3 is TGCGCCAGCACCCGAGAGGGTTCCTATAATTCACCCCTCCACTTT. Protein sequence: CASTREGSYNSPLHF.

This clonotype has ten or more counts. The rearrangement joins TRBV19 to TRBJ1-1; no definite D call. Germline-derived CDR1 and CDR2 are LNHDA and SQIVND (reference sequence). Trimming took off 5 bases at V and 5 bases at J, with 9 bases between the two ends. The CDR3 is made up of 12 amino acids. The CDR3 DNA sequence: TGTGCCAGTAGTCGTTCGGGAACTGAAGCTTTCTTT. As protein: CASSRSGTEAFF.

Concerning this clonotype: A much larger clone is a single base away; this may be a read error. The chain couples TRBV30 to TRBJ2-1; D is ambiguous. The CDR3 is 13 amino acids. V shed 3 bases and J shed 8 bases, with 14 bases lying between them. The V gene's germline CDR1 is GTSNPN and CDR2 SVGIG (reference sequence). This CDR3 reads CAWRDTVLDEQFF. Written as DNA, the CDR3 is TGTGCCTGGAGAGATACAGTTCTGGATGAGCAGTTCTTC. The full variable domain, rest sourced from reference TRBV30 and TRBJ2-1, is SQTIHQWPATLVQPVGSPLSLECTVEGTSNPNLYWYRQAAGRGLQLLFYSVGIGQISSEVPQNLSASRPQDRQFILSSKKLLLSDSGFYLCAWRDTVLDEQFFGPGTRLTVL.

The sample holds many counts of this clonotype. The V and J genes are TRBV6-1 and TRBJ2-7; 7 bases are a match to TRBD1. Germline V CDR1 and CDR2: MNHNS, SASEGT. This CDR3 region has 14 residues. Trimming cost V 7 bases and J 0 bases; bases outside gene matches: 6. CDR3 DNA sequence: TGTGCCAGCACCGACGGGGACAGCTCCTACGAGCAGTACTTC. This translates into CASTDGDSSYEQYF.

Ten or more counts support this clonotype. This chain uses TRBV9 with TRBJ2-7; 7 nucleotides agree with TRBD1. V was pared by 0 bases and J by 6 bases, with 6 bases of the junction left unmatched. CDR1 is SGDLS, CDR2 YYNGEE, per germline. The CDR3 runs to 14 residues. CDR3 amino acids: CASSVGGTVGEQYF. The CDR3 DNA follows: TGTGCCAGCAGCGTAGGGGGGACAGTTGGCGAGCAGTACTTC. The full variable domain, rest sourced from reference TRBV9 and TRBJ2-7, is DSGVTQTPKHLITATGQRVTLRCSPRSGDLSVYWYQQSLDQGLQFLIQYYNGEERAKGNILERFSAQQFPDLHSELNLSSLELGDSALYFCASSVGGTVGEQYFGPGTRLTVT.

The table lists this clonotype with many counts. This chain links TRBV27 with TRBJ2-2, with D perhaps TRBD2 (7 bases). Germline V lookup: CDR1 MNHEY, CDR2 SMNVEV (reference sequence). The CDR3 has 14 residues. Trimming stripped 11 bases from V and 8 bases from J, with 21 bases between. CDR3 loop: CASQEAGAMGELFF. The DNA of the CDR3 is TGTGCCTCGCAGGAGGCGGGGGCCATGGGGGAGCTGTTTTTT.

This clonotype came up a few times. The V call is TRBV6-1, the J call TRBJ1-2, with D possibly matching TRBD1 (6 bases). Per germline, CDR1 MNHNS and CDR2 SASEGT. The CDR3 consists of 14 residues. V lost 6 bases and J 4 bases, leaving 15 bases between the germline ends. The CDR3 DNA follows: TGTGCCAGCAGCCCTATAGGGGGGGTCTATGGCTACACCTTC. It encodes CASSPIGGVYGYTF.

In this sample, this clonotype turned up many times. The V and J genes are TRBV4-1 and TRBJ1-4, with 9 bases fitting TRBD1. J gave up 0 bases and V 8 bases, and 13 bases lay outside the gene matches. CDR1 MGHRA and CDR2 YSYEKL come from the germline V gene. The CDR3 is 18 residues long. Here the CDR3 reads CASPGVGTGLTTNEKLFF. The CDR3 region has the DNA TGCGCCAGCCCGGGGGTCGGGACAGGGTTAACAACTAATGAAAAACTGTTTTTT.

By sample share, this clonotype is medium-sized (0.01 to 0.1%). This chain uses TRBV5-1 with TRBJ2-1, with TRBD1 matching over 7 bases. V shed 2 bases, J shed 5 bases, and the junction held 7 bases outside the gene matches. Germline CDR1 is SGHRS and CDR2 is YFSETQ. This CDR3 contains 15 residues. This chain's CDR3 is CASSFPRQGNNEQFF. Written as DNA, the CDR3 is TGCGCCAGCAGCTTTCCACGACAGGGCAACAATGAGCAGTTCTTC.

At least ten counts were recorded for this clonotype. The chain couples TRBV5-6 to TRBJ1-5; D not resolved. The CDR3 spans 14 residues. The ends were cut back, 4 bases at V and 6 bases at J, with 14 bases in the middle. Germline CDR1 is SGHDT and CDR2 is YYEEEE. CDR3 amino acids: CASSVLGSIQPQHF. CDR3 bases: TGTGCCAGCAGCGTACTAGGGTCGATTCAGCCCCAGCATTTT.

This clonotype was seen many times. This chain uses TRBV30 with TRBJ1-5; tentatively, D is TRBD1 (5 bases). The germline gives CDR1 GTSNPN, CDR2 SVGIG (reference sequence). CDR3 length: 15 amino acids. V was trimmed by 2 bases and J by 4 bases, leaving 15 bases between them. Here the CDR3 DNA reads TGTGCCTGGAGTCCTTCCAGGGCCTGGAATCAGCCCCAGCATTTT. This sequence encodes CAWSPSRAWNQPQHF.

This clonotype was detected ten times or more. V is TRBV9 and J is TRBJ1-6, with 8 bases lining up with TRBD1. CDR3 size: 15 residues. Trimming cost V 0 bases and J 9 bases; bases outside gene matches: 5. Germline values: CDR1 SGDLS, CDR2 YYNGEE. CDR3 region: CASSVDGRGPSPLHF. In nucleotides, the CDR3 is TGTGCCAGCAGCGTAGATGGCAGGGGGCCTTCACCCCTCCACTTT. The full variable domain, completed using reference TRBV9 and TRBJ1-6, is DSGVTQTPKHLITATGQRVTLRCSPRSGDLSVYWYQQSLDQGLQFLIQYYNGEERAKGNILERFSAQQFPDLHSELNLSSLELGDSALYFCASSVDGRGPSPLHFGNGTRLTVT.

In this sample, this clonotype turned up many times. The chain couples TRBV7-8 to TRBJ2-5, with D possibly being TRBD1 or TRBD2 (5 bases each). The CDR3 covers 15 residues. V lost 0 bases to trimming and J lost 5 bases, with 13 bases between them. The germline gives CDR1 SGHVS, CDR2 FQNEAQ. CDR3 sequence reads: CASSLASIGEETQYF. CDR3 nucleotide sequence: TGTGCCAGCAGCTTAGCGAGTATAGGGGAGGAGACCCAGTACTTC. The full variable domain, rest sourced from reference TRBV7-8 and TRBJ2-5, is GAGVSQSPRYKVAKRGQDVALRCDPISGHVSLFWYQQALGQGPEFLTYFQNEAQLDKSGLPSDRFFAERPEGSVSTLKIQRTQQEDSAVYLCASSLASIGEETQYFGPGTRLLVL.

This clonotype was found many times. V is TRBV7-8 and J is TRBJ1-6, with D possibly TRBD1 on 6 matching bases. The germline V gene encodes CDR1 SGHVS and CDR2 FQNEAQ. This CDR3 region has 12 residues. CDR3 amino acids: CASGTPNSPLHF. CDR3 in DNA: TGTGCTTCCGGGACACCGAATTCACCCCTCCACTTT.

This clonotype has at least ten counts. The J gene is TRBJ1-2, the V gene TRBV18; D not certain. Trimming left V 3 bases short and J 6 bases short, with 14 bases between. The CDR3 sequence is 14 residues long. Per germline, CDR1 KGHSH and CDR2 LQKENI. CDR3 in amino acids: CASSPVSGVDGYTF. The CDR3 DNA follows: TGTGCCAGCTCACCGGTGTCAGGTGTAGATGGCTACACCTTC.

This clonotype showed up just a few times. Sequence at one end of the junction differs from germline and may be a read error. V is TRBV7-3 and J is TRBJ2-5; 7 nucleotides agree with TRBD2. The CDR3 covers 15 residues. The germline V gene has CDR1 SGHTA and CDR2 FQGTGA. The CDR3 protein is CVSSLHGGSQETQYF. CDR3 bases: TGTGTCAGCAGCTTACACGGGGGGTCACAAGAGACCCAGTACTTC.

This clonotype has more than one count but fewer than ten. The gene calls are TRBV5-4 and TRBJ2-3, with no clear D. Trimming left V 4 bases short and J 5 bases short, with 11 bases between. The length of the CDR3 is 13 residues. Per the germline V gene, CDR1 is SGHNT and CDR2 is YYREEE (reference sequence). Written as DNA, the CDR3 is TGTGCCAGCAGCCATCGTATTGAAGATACGCAGTATTTT. Translating it yields CASSHRIEDTQYF.